This is a list of T cell receptor beta chains from one sample in a study of cytomegalovirus exposure and HLA in healthy donors. Measured with immunoSEQ multiplex PCR; TCRdb has only the in-frame clones, and not every one. The sample lists fewer than 180,000 clones, 55% to 80% occurring once. Sequenced input: PBMCs. These receptors all stem from a woman aged 60-70 years in good health and CMV-seropositive. Each CDR3 is given with its conserved first and last residue. A D gene is named only where the DNA matches it firmly. Clone size appears in some rows only: once, few, many, or a class for an expanded clone.

TRBD2	TRBV5-1	-	TRBJ2-7	CASSRTSGSDEQYF	TGCGCCAGCAGCAGGACTAGCGGGAGCGACGAGCAGTACTTC
-	TRBV5-8	-	TRBJ1-5	CASSFLAINQPQHF	TGTGCCAGCAGCTTTCTAGCGATCAATCAGCCCCAGCATTTT
-	TRBV5-6	-	TRBJ2-3	CASSWGLTDTQYF	TGTGCCAGCAGCTGGGGACTGACCGATACGCAGTATTTT
TRBD1	TRBV19	-	TRBJ1-2	CASSQPGQYGYTF	TGTGCCAGTAGTCAACCGGGACAGTATGGCTACACCTTC
TRBD1	TRBV11-1	few	TRBJ2-7	CASSYDRASYEQYF	TGTGCCAGCAGTTACGACAGGGCCTCCTACGAGCAGTACTTC
-	TRBV6-8	-	TRBJ2-5	CASSREGETQYF	TGTGCCAGCAGTCGGGAAGGGGAGACCCAGTACTTC
TRBD1	TRBV30	-	TRBJ1-2	CAWSVTGGPYGYTF	TGTGCCTGGAGTGTAACAGGGGGCCCCTATGGCTACACCTTC
TRBD2	TRBV5-4	few	TRBJ2-3	CASSGEGPGTDTQYF	TGTGCCAGCAGCGGGGAGGGCCCCGGCACAGATACGCAGTATTTT
-	TRBV5-6	-	TRBJ2-7	CASSFPGHTYEQYF	TGTGCCAGCAGCTTCCCGGGACACACCTACGAGCAGTACTTC
TRBD2	TRBV6-5	-	TRBJ2-3	CASSYAGVRNTQYF	TGTGCCAGCAGTTACGCGGGAGTGCGGAATACGCAGTATTTT
-	TRBV5-5	-	TRBJ1-5	CASSLDSHQPQHF	TGTGCCAGCAGCTTGGACAGCCATCAGCCCCAGCATTTT
-	TRBV28	-	TRBJ2-3	CATWGPGVADTQYF	TGTGCCACCTGGGGCCCTGGGGTCGCAGATACGCAGTATTTT
-	TRBV4-1	-	TRBJ1-5	CASSSGGANQPQHF	TGCGCCAGCAGCTCGGGGGGGGCAAATCAGCCCCAGCATTTT
TRBD2	TRBV7-6	-	TRBJ2-1	CASSLVTSGDNEQFF	TGTGCCAGCAGCTTAGTAACTAGCGGCGACAATGAGCAGTTCTTC
-	TRBV18	-	TRBJ1-1	CASSPGGGLTEAFF	TGTGCCAGCTCACCAGGTGGAGGATTGACTGAAGCTTTCTTT
-	TRBV28	few	TRBJ1-1	CASHRGGLNTEAFF	TGTGCCAGCCACCGGGGGGGGCTGAACACTGAAGCTTTCTTT
TRBD1	TRBV5-1	few	TRBJ1-1	CASSLTGTDTEAFF	TGCGCCAGCAGCTTGACGGGGACAGACACTGAAGCTTTCTTT
-	TRBV25-1	-	TRBJ2-1	CASSETGDKGQFF	TGTGCCAGCAGTGAAACGGGAGATAAGGGGCAGTTCTTC
TRBD1	TRBV19	once	TRBJ1-5	CASIKRWGQSNQPQHF	TGTGCCAGTATTAAGCGCTGGGGACAGAGCAATCAGCCCCAGCATTTT
TRBD2	TRBV29-1	-	TRBJ2-1	CSVEETLAGANEQFF	TGCAGCGTTGAAGAAACCCTAGCGGGAGCGAATGAGCAGTTCTTC
-	TRBV27	-	TRBJ2-3	CASSFATDTQYF	TGTGCCAGCAGTTTCGCGACAGATACGCAGTATTTT
-	TRBV19	few	TRBJ1-1	CASSTDYTEAFF	TGTGCCAGTAGTACCGACTACACTGAAGCTTTCTTT
-	TRBV5-1	-	TRBJ2-7	CASSFLSDAGEQYF	TGCGCCAGCAGTTTTCTCTCGGACGCGGGGGAGCAGTACTTC
-	TRBV7-4	-	TRBJ1-3	CASSFRCSGNTIYF	TGTGCCAGCAGCTTTCGGTGCTCTGGAAACACCATATATTTT
-	TRBV7-9	-	TRBJ1-2	CASSLAQGRGYTF	TGTGCCAGCAGCTTAGCTCAGGGCCGTGGCTACACCTTC
-	TRBV13	-	TRBJ2-2	CASSPGETVLTGELFF	TGTGCCAGCAGCCCAGGGGAAACAGTTCTCACCGGGGAGCTGTTTTTT
-	TRBV5-6	few	TRBJ1-1	CASSPGVNTEAFF	TGTGCCAGCAGCCCGGGGGTGAACACTGAAGCTTTCTTT
TRBD2	TRBV11-2	few	TRBJ2-1	CASSSRLADNEQFF	TGTGCCAGCAGCTCTAGACTAGCGGACAATGAGCAGTTCTTC
TRBD1	TRBV5-1	-	TRBJ2-5	CASSSGQGETQYF	TGCGCCAGCAGCTCGGGACAGGGGGAGACCCAGTACTTC
TRBD1	TRBV6-1	-	TRBJ1-2	CASSSPGQGIYGYTF	TGTGCCAGCAGTTCTCCGGGACAGGGCATCTATGGCTACACCTTC
TRBD2	TRBV7-8	-	TRBJ2-5	CASSLDPSGIQETQYF	TGTGCCAGCAGCTTAGACCCTAGCGGGATTCAAGAGACCCAGTACTTC
-	TRBV5-1	-	TRBJ2-5	CASSDGTRGTQYF	TGCGCCAGCTCGGACGGCACAAGGGGGACCCAGTACTTC
-	TRBV5-1	-	TRBJ2-5	CASSLAGQGETQYF	TGCGCCAGCAGCTTGGCCGGACAAGGAGAGACCCAGTACTTC
TRBD2	TRBV6-6	once	TRBJ2-1	CASSYPTSGRRNEQFF	TGTGCCAGCAGTTACCCTACTAGCGGGAGGCGGAATGAGCAGTTCTTC
-	TRBV10-2	-	TRBJ1-5	CASSGDSADGRPQHF	TGCGCCAGCAGCGGAGACAGTGCGGATGGTCGGCCCCAGCATTTT
TRBD2	TRBV5-4	-	TRBJ2-1	CASSLGGLAGYNEQFF	TGTGCCAGCAGCTTGGGGGGACTAGCGGGGTACAATGAGCAGTTCTTC